This T cell receptor (beta chain) was recorded in a study of blood T cell repertoires in COVID-19 (dated by TCRdb to about 2020). About the study as a whole: Collaborator samples came from the United States, Italy and Spain and covered acute and convalescent phases of COVID-19. The prospective study material was composed of cDNA or gDNA derived from T cells, B-cell-depleted T cells, or PBMCs. Subjects who had been exposed to COVID-19, were actively infected with it, or had recovered from it provided the deeply sampled blood TCRbeta repertoires that made up the dataset. A freely available public database, intended as a resource for researchers studying the immune response to SARS-CoV-2, is where the repertoires were released. Samples came from the ongoing ImmuneRACE study (first 160 participants) plus 1,254 subjects from 6 global collaborators. A de-identified subject ID, COVID-19 status, age in years and sex were almost always included in the sample metadata. Where available, HLA class I and class II types were obtained from metadata supplied by the sample provider rather than from assay-based typing. What the study reported, not specific to this receptor: Clinical and demographic metadata were provided uncurated, with the amount varying by source and participant.

Per the germline V gene, SGHAT is the CDR1 and FQNNGV is the CDR2. CDR3 length: 14 amino acids, cysteine to phenylalanine. Left in the record is the CDR3 DNA by itself, 42 bases read in frame from the first base. V and J are truncated by 3 bases and 1 base respectively, leaving an intervening sequence of 8 bases. The immunoSEQ Assay, a bias-controlled multiplex PCR, was used to amplify TCRbeta CDR3 regions from genomic DNA. The published analysis was carried out like this. The number of nucleated cells in each sample was estimated by amplification of reference gene primers within the assay. To quantify the absolute abundance of each unique TCRbeta CDR3 rearrangement, sequence reads were collapsed and filtered. Productive Simpson clonality was computed per sample as the square root of Simpson's diversity index over productive rearrangements. Not all clones reach the TCRdb copy of this immuneACCESS table, which keeps in-frame sequences only. Checked studies attribute under half of the gap to unresolved V genes and leave the rest unexplained. Clone size and the V and J calls come from that table; the DNA yielded D and trimming. The sample profile shows approximately 130,000 clones; around three quarters of them were found once. The ten largest clones capture 11% of the sample.

Comment on this clone: What antigen it recognizes has not been identified. No qualities accompany the bases; no much larger clone lies one base away.

Each collaborating institution followed its own protocols to collect whole blood in K2EDTA tubes. For TCRbeta analysis, collaborator samples were shipped as frozen whole blood, as isolated PBMCs, or as DNA extracted from either sample type. Sequenced sample: peripheral blood. The V and J segments used are TRBV11-2 and TRBJ2-3, and the D gene may be TRBD2, 5 bases matching. The sequence was collected from a human donor in a cohort sampled during active COVID-19. The CDR3 loop reads CASSFPGGTDTQYF. The nucleotides are TGTGCCAGCAGCTTCCCCGGGGGCACAGATACGCAGTATTTT.